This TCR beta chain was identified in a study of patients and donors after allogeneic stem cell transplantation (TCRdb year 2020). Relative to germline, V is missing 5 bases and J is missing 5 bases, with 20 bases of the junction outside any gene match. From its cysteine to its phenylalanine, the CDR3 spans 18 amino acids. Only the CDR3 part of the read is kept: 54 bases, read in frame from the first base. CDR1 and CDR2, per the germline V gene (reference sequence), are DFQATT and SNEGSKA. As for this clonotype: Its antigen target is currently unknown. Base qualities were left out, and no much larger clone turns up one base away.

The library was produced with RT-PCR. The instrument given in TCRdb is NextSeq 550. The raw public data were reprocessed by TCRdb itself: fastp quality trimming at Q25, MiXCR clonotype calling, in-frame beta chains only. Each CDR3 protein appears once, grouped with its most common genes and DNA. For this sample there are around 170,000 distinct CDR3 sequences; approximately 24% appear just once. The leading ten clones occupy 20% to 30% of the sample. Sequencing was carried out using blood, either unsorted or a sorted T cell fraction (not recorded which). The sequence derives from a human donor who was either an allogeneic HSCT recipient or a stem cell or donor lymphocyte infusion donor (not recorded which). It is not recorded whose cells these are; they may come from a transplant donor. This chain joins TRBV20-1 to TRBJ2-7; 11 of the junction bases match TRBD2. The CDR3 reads CSAPDLGGLSGRANEQYF. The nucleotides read TGCAGTGCTCCGGACCTAGGGGGACTTAGCGGGAGGGCCAACGAGCAGTACTTC.